The 21 T cell receptor beta chains in this list originate from one sample, sequenced in a study of T cell repertoires in cytomegalovirus infection. For these receptors, no antigen is known. TCRdb called the reads again in MiXCR, with one record for every CDR3 protein. This sample has fewer than 950,000 distinct CDR3 sequences, with about 33% found just once. Sequenced material: cultured CD8+ T cells from PBMCs, taken from culture after CMV antigen stimulation. These receptors came from a human donor in good health (CMV status not recorded). Some clones in this sample may be carry-over from other donors' samples.

This clonotype was found a few times. The genes are TRBV24-1 and TRBJ2-1, with D perhaps matching TRBD1 or TRBD2 (5 bases each). This CDR3 contains 14 residues. CDR1 is KGHDR and CDR2 is SFDVKD in the germline V gene. Trimming shortened V by 4 bases and J by 3 bases, and 9 bases separated the two germline ends. CDR3 DNA sequence: TGTGCCACCAGTGACGACAGCGGCTACAATGAGCAGTTCTTC. Residues: CATSDDSGYNEQFF.

This chain uses TRBV11-3 with TRBJ2-7; possible D gene TRBD1, 5 bases. CDR1 and CDR2 from the germline V gene are SGHNT and YENEEA. The CDR3 contains 16 residues. V was trimmed by 5 bases and J by 0 bases, leaving 17 bases between them. CDR3 region: CASSLRPGSISYEQYV. The CDR3 DNA sequence: TGTGCCAGCAGCCTCAGGCCAGGGTCCATCTCCTACGAGCAGTACGTC.

The chain recombines TRBV2 with TRBJ2-1; D is unresolved. CDR3 size: 15 residues. V lost 7 bases to trimming and J lost 0 bases, with 13 bases between them. Germline lookup yields CDR1 SNHLY and CDR2 FYNNEI. The CDR3 sequence is CASTVNAASYNEQFF. The DNA for the CDR3 is TGTGCCAGCACTGTGAACGCAGCCTCCTACAATGAGCAGTTCTTC.

The rearrangement uses TRBV10-3 and TRBJ2-1; 8 bases line up with TRBD2. Germline V gene lookup returns CDR1 ENHRY and CDR2 SYGVKD. Unmatched junction bases numbered 13, after V lost 7 bases and J lost 5 bases. The length of the CDR3 is 16 residues. The CDR3, as DNA: TGTGCCATCACCCCTCGGGGTAGCGGGACCCACAATGAGCAGTTCTTC. Amino acid sequence: CAITPRGSGTHNEQFF.

This clonotype was found many times. The chain couples TRBV12-3 or TRBV12-4 to TRBJ1-2; no reliable D call. The CDR3 is 14 amino acids. V lost 1 base to trimming and J lost 5 bases, with 11 bases between them. Here the CDR3 reads CASSLGSLGYGYTF. In nucleotides, the CDR3 is TGTGCCAGCAGTTTAGGCAGTCTGGGGTATGGCTACACCTTC.

The chain links TRBV7-8 to TRBJ1-1; 9 nucleotides align to TRBD1. CDR1 is SGHVS, CDR2 FQNEAQ, per germline. V shed 3 bases, J shed 4 bases, and the junction held 9 bases outside the gene matches. The CDR3 has 16 residues. As DNA, the CDR3 is TGTGCCAGCAGCTTGGGGAACAGGGGGCTGTTCACTGAAGCTTTCTTT. As protein: CASSLGNRGLFTEAFF.

This clonotype has a handful of counts. The chain links TRBV5-5 to TRBJ2-7, with 8 nucleotides matching TRBD2. With 3 bases clipped from V and 1 base from J, the junction kept 6 bases outside the gene matches. Germline V lookup: CDR1 SGHKS, CDR2 YYEKEE (reference sequence). The CDR3 contains 15 residues. CDR3 residues: CASSYYSGESYEQYV. Written as DNA, the CDR3 is TGTGCCAGCAGCTACTATAGCGGGGAGTCCTACGAGCAGTACGTC.

V gene TRBV7-6 combines with J gene TRBJ1-2, with D unclear. CDR1 SGHVS and CDR2 FNYEAQ come from the germline V gene. Trimming removed 2 bases from V and 8 bases from J, with 15 bases in between. This CDR3 region has 14 residues. The chain's CDR3 is CASSLNFGQDGYTF. As DNA, the CDR3 is TGTGCCAGCAGCTTAAACTTCGGGCAAGACGGCTACACCTTC.

The chain joins TRBV6-2 or TRBV6-3 to TRBJ2-1, with 9 bases matching TRBD2. J lost 3 bases, V lost 5 bases, and 11 bases had no gene match. Germline CDR1 MNHEY, CDR2 SVGEGT. CDR3 length: 17 amino acids. The chain's CDR3 is CASSQTLAGARYNEQFF. The CDR3 DNA is TGTGCCAGCAGTCAAACCTTAGCGGGGGCGCGCTACAATGAGCAGTTCTTC.

The chain uses TRBV28 and TRBJ1-5, with D unclear. The assigned J gene may be wrong: the sequence end matches TRBJ2-3 better. This CDR3 has 17 amino acids. The germline gives CDR1 MDHEN, CDR2 SYDVKM. The CDR3 DNA reads TGTGCCAGCAGTACCTCCAGCCCAAGAAGGTCAAATCAGCCCCAGTATTTT. Protein: CASSTSSPRRSNQPQYF.

This chain connects TRBV2 to TRBJ2-1; TRBD1 agrees at 8 bases. This CDR3 has 12 amino acids. CDR1 is SNHLY and CDR2 is FYNNEI in the germline V gene. Unmatched junction bases numbered 2, after V lost 7 bases and J lost 6 bases. CDR3 amino acids: CASTDRVNEQFF. The CDR3 DNA reads TGTGCCAGCACGGACAGGGTCAATGAGCAGTTCTTC.

CDR3: CASSQEVRGPEPTQYF. The CDR3 DNA follows: TGTGCCAGCAGCCAAGAAGTGAGAGGGCCGGAGCCGACCCAGTACTTC. The V gene is TRBV3-1, the J gene TRBJ2-5, with a tentative D call TRBD2 (5 bases). CDR3 length equals 16 residues. Germline CDR1 reads LGHDT; CDR2 reads YNNKEL (reference sequence). Trimming removed 0 bases from V and 7 bases from J, with 18 bases in between.

This chain joins TRBV6-1 and TRBJ2-2, with D possibly being TRBD2 (5 bases). Germline V gene lookup returns CDR1 MNHNS and CDR2 SASEGT. The V end lost 5 bases, the J end lost 9 bases, and 10 bases lay between the germline ends. This CDR3 is 12 amino acids long. CDR3 coding DNA: TGTGCCAGCAGTCCTGACGGGAGGGAGCTGTTTTTT. Encoded protein: CASSPDGRELFF.

This clonotype appeared once. An end of the junction differs from the germline gene, which may be a read error. The DNA of the CDR3 is TGTGCCAACAGTGTGGGGGCCGGGCAAGAGACCCAGTACTTC. Translating gives CANSVGAGQETQYF. V gene TRBV2 combines with J gene TRBJ2-5; TRBD1 might be the D (6 bases). The CDR3 spans 14 residues. Per germline, CDR1 SNHLY and CDR2 FYNNEI.

The chain links TRBV6-6 to TRBJ1-1; TRBD1 agrees at 7 bases. CDR3 length equals 15 residues. Germline V CDR1 and CDR2: MNHNY, SVGAGI (reference sequence). After removal of 6 bases from V and 3 bases from J, the junction contained 10 bases not matched to a gene. The CDR3 is CASRTDRSGDTEAFF. CDR3 sequence (DNA): TGTGCCAGCAGAACGGACAGGTCGGGGGACACTGAAGCTTTCTTT.

This chain links TRBV7-9 with TRBJ2-7; possibly TRBD2 for D (6 bases). CDR1 is SEHNR, CDR2 FQNEAQ, per germline (reference sequence). There are 11 residues in the CDR3. CDR3 region: CASSPGGTLFV. DNA of the CDR3: TGTGCCAGCAGCCCGGGCGGGACTTTGTTCGTC.

J is TRBJ2-5 and V is TRBV4-3, with D possibly being TRBD1 (6 bases). Germline V lookup: CDR1 LGHNA, CDR2 YSLEER. The V and J ends lost 1 base and 1 base respectively, with 13 bases between them. This CDR3 is 16 amino acids long. The DNA of the CDR3 is TGCGCCAGCAGCCAAGTGGTAAGACAGGCCCAAGAGACCCAGTACTTC. It encodes CASSQVVRQAQETQYF.

V is TRBV2 and J is TRBJ1-1; 7 bases map to TRBD1. J lost 5 bases, V lost 8 bases, and 8 bases had no gene match. Germline values: CDR1 SNHLY, CDR2 FYNNEI. CDR3 length equals 13 residues. CDR3 in amino acids: CASAEGARTEAFF. CDR3 sequence (DNA): TGTGCCAGCGCCGAGGGGGCCAGGACTGAAGCTTTCTTT.

The chain carries TRBV6-5 and TRBJ1-2; D is perhaps TRBD1 (6 bases). This CDR3 is built from 15 residues. The germline V gene encodes CDR1 MNHEY and CDR2 SVGAGI. Trimming took 2 bases from V and 0 from J, leaving 10 bases between them. Here the CDR3 reads CASSYGQLANYGYTF. In nucleotides, the CDR3 is TGTGCCAGCAGTTACGGACAGTTAGCTAACTATGGCTACACCTTC.

This clonotype has at least ten counts. The chain links TRBV7-2 to TRBJ1-1; D remains ambiguous. V lost 3 bases and J 3 bases, leaving 11 bases between the germline ends. This CDR3 region has 14 residues. CDR1 SGHTA and CDR2 FQGNSA come from the germline V gene. This chain's CDR3 is CASSFPTDHTEAFF. The CDR3 nucleotides read TGTGCCAGCAGCTTCCCCACGGATCACACTGAAGCTTTCTTT.

A few counts support this clonotype. The rearrangement joins TRBV12-3 or TRBV12-4 to TRBJ1-4; D not resolved. The CDR3 spans 18 residues. Trimming removed 3 bases at V and 0 bases at J, with 17 bases between. The CDR3 protein is CASSFSVSLGSTNEKLFF. DNA for the CDR3: TGTGCCAGCAGTTTTTCTGTCTCGTTAGGCTCAACTAATGAAAAACTGTTTTTT.